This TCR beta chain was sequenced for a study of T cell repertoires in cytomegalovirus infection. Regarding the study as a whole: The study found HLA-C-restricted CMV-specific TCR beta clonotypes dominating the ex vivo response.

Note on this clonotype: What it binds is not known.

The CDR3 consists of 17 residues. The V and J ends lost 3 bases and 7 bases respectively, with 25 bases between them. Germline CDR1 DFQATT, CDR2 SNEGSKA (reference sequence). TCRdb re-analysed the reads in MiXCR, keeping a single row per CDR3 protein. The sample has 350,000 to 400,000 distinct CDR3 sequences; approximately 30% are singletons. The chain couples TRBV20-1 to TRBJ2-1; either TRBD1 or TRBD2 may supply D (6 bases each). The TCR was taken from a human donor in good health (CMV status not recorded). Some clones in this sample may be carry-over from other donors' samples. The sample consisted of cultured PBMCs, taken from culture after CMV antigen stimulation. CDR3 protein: CSASFPEGGLLGNEQFF. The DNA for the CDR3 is TGCAGTGCTAGTTTTCCCGAGGGGGGCCTCTTGGGGAATGAGCAGTTCTTC.